This TCR beta chain was recovered during a study of technical replicates of blood from a handful of donors. Clones were read by immunoSEQ multiplex PCR, and TCRdb kept only the in-frame ones, dropping some. The sample holds some 30,000 clones; around 94% are singletons and the top ten take over 4%. There are 15 residues in the CDR3. From germline, CDR1 is MNHNS and CDR2 SASEGT. Trimming stripped 8 bases from V and 1 base from J, with 15 bases between. The source material was PBMCs. The chain is built from TRBV6-1 and TRBJ1-5; D remains ambiguous. The receptor was derived from a human donor in good health. Some clones in this sample may be carry-over from other donors' samples. The CDR3 loop is CASSEFGFSNQPQHF. The CDR3 DNA is TGTGCCAGCTCCGAATTCGGGTTCAGCAATCAGCCCCAGCATTTT.